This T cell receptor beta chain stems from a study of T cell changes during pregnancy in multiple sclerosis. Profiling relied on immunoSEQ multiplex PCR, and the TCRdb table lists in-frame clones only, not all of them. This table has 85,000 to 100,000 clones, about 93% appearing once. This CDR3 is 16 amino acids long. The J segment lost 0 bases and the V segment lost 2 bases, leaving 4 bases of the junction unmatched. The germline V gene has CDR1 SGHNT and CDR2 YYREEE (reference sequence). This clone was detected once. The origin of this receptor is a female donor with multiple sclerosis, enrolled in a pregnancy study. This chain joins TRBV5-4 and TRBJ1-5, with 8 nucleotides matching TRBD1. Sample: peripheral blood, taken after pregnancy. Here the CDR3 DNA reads TGTGCCAGCAGCTTCGGGGACAGGAATAGCAATCAGCCCCAGCATTTT. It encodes CASSFGDRNSNQPQHF.